These 9 T cell receptor beta chains originate from one sample sequenced in a study of chemoradiotherapy in HPV16-positive cancers. Sequencing used immunoSEQ multiplex PCR; TCRdb keeps in-frame clones, though not all of them. The sample includes about 14,000 clones, about four fifths of them seen just once. The material was obtained from a patient who underwent chemoradiotherapy. The source is a human donor with HPV-associated anogenital cancer.

The genes are TRBV28 and TRBJ1-1; D not resolved. Trimming took off 7 bases at V and 13 bases at J, with 19 bases between the two ends. Germline lookup yields CDR1 MDHEN and CDR2 SYDVKM. This CDR3 region has 12 residues. CDR3 sequence: CASTTGQTTGFF. In DNA form, the CDR3 reads TGTGCCAGCACTACGGGCCAAACAACGGGTTTCTTT.

The V gene is TRBV9, the J gene TRBJ1-1, with D unresolved. Germline V gene lookup returns CDR1 SGDLS and CDR2 YYNGEE. With 4 bases removed from V and 3 bases from J, the gap between germline ends came to 13 bases. The CDR3 runs 14 residues. CDR3 nucleotides: TGTGCCAGCAGCCTCGCGAGTTGGGACACTGAAGCTTTCTTT. Encoded protein: CASSLASWDTEAFF.

The chain recombines TRBV6-5 with TRBJ2-7; 8 bases map to TRBD1. Per the germline V gene, CDR1 is MNHEY and CDR2 is SVGAGI. CDR3 length: 15 residues. V was pared by 6 bases and J by 1 base, with 8 bases of the junction left unmatched. CDR3 region: CASRSGTGLSYEQYF. The DNA of the CDR3 is TGTGCCAGCAGATCCGGGACAGGTCTTTCCTACGAGCAGTACTTC.

This chain links TRBV6-1 with TRBJ2-3, with TRBD2 matching 12 bases. This CDR3 region has 15 residues. The germline V gene has CDR1 MNHNS and CDR2 SASEGT. The trim removed 4 bases at V and 4 bases at J, leaving 3 bases unmatched. This CDR3 reads CASSVRLAGADTQYF. Here the CDR3 DNA reads TGTGCCAGCAGTGTGAGACTAGCGGGAGCAGATACGCAGTATTTT.

This clone came up once. The genes are TRBV7-6 and TRBJ2-6; D could derive from TRBD1 or TRBD2 (7 bases each). The CDR3 sequence is 16 residues long. The germline V and J ends were trimmed by 4 bases and 2 bases, with 12 bases remaining between them. Looked up from germline, CDR1 is SGHVS and CDR2 is FNYEAQ. The DNA of the CDR3 is TGTGCCAGCAGCTCAGGGGGGGCGGCTGGGGCCAACGTCCTGACTTTC. Amino acids: CASSSGGAAGANVLTF.

The sample holds a few counts of this clone. This chain links TRBV7-9 with TRBJ1-2; the D gene is possibly TRBD1 (6 bases). The germline V gene has CDR1 SEHNR and CDR2 FQNEAQ (reference sequence). The CDR3 has 13 residues. The V end was cut by 3 bases, the J end by 4 bases, with 9 bases between. In DNA, the CDR3 is TGTGCCAGCAGCTTGGCGGACAGCTATGGCTACACCTTC. It yields the protein CASSLADSYGYTF.

The rearrangement joins TRBV7-6 to TRBJ1-4; 8 bases are a match to TRBD1. V was pared by 5 bases and J by 2 bases, with 7 bases of the junction left unmatched. The V gene's germline CDR1 is SGHVS and CDR2 FNYEAQ. The CDR3 loop spans 16 amino acids. Here the CDR3 reads CASSLRDRHTNEKLFF. Written as DNA, the CDR3 is TGTGCCAGCAGCCTCCGGGACAGGCATACTAATGAAAAACTGTTTTTT.

A few counts support this clone. The gene calls are TRBV4-1 and TRBJ2-4, with 8 bases lining up with TRBD1. This CDR3 has 15 amino acids. V lost 3 bases, J lost 7 bases, and 8 bases stayed unmatched. The germline gives CDR1 MGHRA, CDR2 YSYEKL. The CDR3 region has the DNA TGCGCCAGCAGCCAGCCTGGGACAGGCGTCAACATTCAGTACTTC. Translation gives CASSQPGTGVNIQYF.

CDR3 nucleotides: TGTGCCAGCAGCTTAGGGAGTGGGGAGGCTTGGAGTCAGTTCTTC. Translated: CASSLGSGEAWSQFF. The rearrangement links TRBV7-6 to TRBJ2-1; D perhaps matches TRBD2 (6 bases). This CDR3 region has 15 residues. Germline V gene lookup returns CDR1 SGHVS and CDR2 FNYEAQ. The V end was cut by 1 base, the J end by 13 bases, with 20 bases between.